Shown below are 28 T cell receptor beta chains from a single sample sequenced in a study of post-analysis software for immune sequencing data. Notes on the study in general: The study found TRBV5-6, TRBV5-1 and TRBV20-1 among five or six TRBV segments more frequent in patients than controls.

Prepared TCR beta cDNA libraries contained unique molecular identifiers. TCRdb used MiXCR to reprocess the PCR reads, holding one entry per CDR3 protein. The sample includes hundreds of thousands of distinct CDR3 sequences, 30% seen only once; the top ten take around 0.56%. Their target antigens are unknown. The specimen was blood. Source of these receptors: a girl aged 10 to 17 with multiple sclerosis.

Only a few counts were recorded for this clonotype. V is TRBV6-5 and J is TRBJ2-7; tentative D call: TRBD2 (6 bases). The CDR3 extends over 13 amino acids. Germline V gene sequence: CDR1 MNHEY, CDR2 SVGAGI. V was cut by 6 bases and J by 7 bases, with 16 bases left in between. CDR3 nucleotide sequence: TGTGCCAGCAGCCGGGACTGGCGCGTAGAGCAGTACTTC. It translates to CASSRDWRVEQYF.

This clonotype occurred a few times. CDR3 nucleotides: TGTGCCAGCAGCGACCTTGGCCAGAAAGAGACCCAGTACTTC. This translates into CASSDLGQKETQYF. The genes are TRBV7-9 and TRBJ2-5; D remains unclear. V lost 5 bases to trimming and J lost 3 bases, with 13 bases between them. The germline V gene has CDR1 SEHNR and CDR2 FQNEAQ (reference sequence). The CDR3 consists of 14 residues.

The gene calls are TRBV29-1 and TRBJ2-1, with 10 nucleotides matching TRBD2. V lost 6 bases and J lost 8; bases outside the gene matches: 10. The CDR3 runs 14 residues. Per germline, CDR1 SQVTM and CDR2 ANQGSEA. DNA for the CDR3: TGCAGCGTCGACGTAGGAGCGGGAGGGGATGAGCAGTTCTTC. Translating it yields CSVDVGAGGDEQFF.

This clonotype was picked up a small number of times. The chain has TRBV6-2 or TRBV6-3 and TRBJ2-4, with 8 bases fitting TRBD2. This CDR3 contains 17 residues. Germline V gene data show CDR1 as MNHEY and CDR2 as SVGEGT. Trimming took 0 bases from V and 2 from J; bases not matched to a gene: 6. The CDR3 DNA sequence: TGTGCCAGCAGTTACTCGAATCGGGAGGGAACCAAAAACATTCAGTACTTC. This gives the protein CASSYSNREGTKNIQYF.

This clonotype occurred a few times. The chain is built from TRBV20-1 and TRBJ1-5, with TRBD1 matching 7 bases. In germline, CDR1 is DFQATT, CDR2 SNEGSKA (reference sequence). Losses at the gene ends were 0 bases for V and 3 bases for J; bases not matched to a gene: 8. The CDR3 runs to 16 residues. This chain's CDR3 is CSARDSDRAPNQPQHF. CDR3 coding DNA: TGCAGTGCTAGAGATTCAGACAGGGCCCCCAATCAGCCCCAGCATTTT.

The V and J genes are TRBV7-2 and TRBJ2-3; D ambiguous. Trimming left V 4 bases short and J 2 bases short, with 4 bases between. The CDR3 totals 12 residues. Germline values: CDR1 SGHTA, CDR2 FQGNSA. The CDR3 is CASSCTTDTQYF. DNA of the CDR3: TGTGCCAGCAGCTGTACCACAGATACGCAGTATTTT.

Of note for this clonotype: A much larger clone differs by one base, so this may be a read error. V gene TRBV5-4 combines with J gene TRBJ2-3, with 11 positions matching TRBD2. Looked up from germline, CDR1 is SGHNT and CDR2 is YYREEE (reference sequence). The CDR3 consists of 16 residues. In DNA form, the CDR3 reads TGTGCCGGCAGCCCACGGACTAGCGGGTACACAGATACGCAGTATTTT. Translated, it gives CAGSPRTSGYTDTQYF.

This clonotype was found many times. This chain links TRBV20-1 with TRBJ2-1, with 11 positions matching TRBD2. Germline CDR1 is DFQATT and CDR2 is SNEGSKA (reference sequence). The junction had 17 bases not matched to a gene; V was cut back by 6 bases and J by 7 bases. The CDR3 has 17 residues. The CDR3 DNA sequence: TGCAGTGCCACCGACCTAGACACTAGCGGGAGTAGAAATGAGCAGTTCTTC. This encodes CSATDLDTSGSRNEQFF.

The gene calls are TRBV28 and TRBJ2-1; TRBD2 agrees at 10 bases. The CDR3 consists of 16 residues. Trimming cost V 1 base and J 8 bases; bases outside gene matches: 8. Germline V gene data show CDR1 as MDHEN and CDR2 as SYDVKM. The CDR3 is CASSLSLAGVMDEQFF. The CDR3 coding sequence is TGTGCCAGCAGTTTATCCCTAGCGGGAGTAATGGATGAGCAGTTCTTC.

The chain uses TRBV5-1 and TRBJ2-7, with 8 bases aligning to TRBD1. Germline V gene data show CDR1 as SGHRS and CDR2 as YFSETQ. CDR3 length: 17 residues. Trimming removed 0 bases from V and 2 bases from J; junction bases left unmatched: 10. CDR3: CASSLAVDRGETYEQYF. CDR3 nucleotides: TGCGCCAGCAGCTTGGCCGTCGACAGGGGAGAAACCTACGAGCAGTACTTC.

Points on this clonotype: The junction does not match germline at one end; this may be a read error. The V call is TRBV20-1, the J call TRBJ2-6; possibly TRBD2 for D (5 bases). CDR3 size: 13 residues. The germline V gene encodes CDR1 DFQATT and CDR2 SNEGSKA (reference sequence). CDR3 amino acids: CGAVGVGANVLTF. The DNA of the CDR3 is TGCGGTGCTGTCGGGGTCGGGGCCAACGTCCTGACTTTC.

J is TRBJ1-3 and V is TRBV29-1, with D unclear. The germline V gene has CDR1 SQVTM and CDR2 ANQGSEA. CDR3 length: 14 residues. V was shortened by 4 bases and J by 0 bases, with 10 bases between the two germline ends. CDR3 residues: CSVAPRSSGNTIYF. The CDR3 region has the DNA TGCAGCGTTGCCCCAAGGAGCTCTGGAAACACCATATATTTT.

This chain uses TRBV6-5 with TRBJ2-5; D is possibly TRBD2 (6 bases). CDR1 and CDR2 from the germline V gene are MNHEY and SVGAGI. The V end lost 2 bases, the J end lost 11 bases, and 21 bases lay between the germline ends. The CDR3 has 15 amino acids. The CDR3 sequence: CASSYLGTGYNEQYF. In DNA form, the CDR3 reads TGTGCCAGCAGTTACCTCGGGACTGGCTACAATGAGCAGTACTTC.

The CDR3 region has the DNA TGTGCCAGCAATATCGTAGAGACCCAGTACTTC. Translated, it gives CASNIVETQYF. The rearrangement uses TRBV7-8 and TRBJ2-5; D call uncertain. The CDR3 has 11 residues. The ends were cut back, 7 bases at V and 4 bases at J, with 7 bases in the middle. Germline lookup yields CDR1 SGHVS and CDR2 FQNEAQ.

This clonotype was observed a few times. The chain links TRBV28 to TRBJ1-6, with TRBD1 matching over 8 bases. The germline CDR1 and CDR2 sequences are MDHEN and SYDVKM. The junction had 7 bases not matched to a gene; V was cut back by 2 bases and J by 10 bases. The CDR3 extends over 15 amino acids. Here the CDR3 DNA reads TGTGCCAGCAGTTTAACCGGGACAGGTGGATCACCCCTCCACTTT. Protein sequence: CASSLTGTGGSPLHF.

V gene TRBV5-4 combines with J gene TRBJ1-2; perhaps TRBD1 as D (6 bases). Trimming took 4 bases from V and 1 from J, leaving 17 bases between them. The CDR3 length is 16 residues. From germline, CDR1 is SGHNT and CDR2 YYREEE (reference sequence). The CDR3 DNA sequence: TGTGCCAGCAGCCCGGTCGGGGGCAGCGTTAACTATGGCTACACCTTC. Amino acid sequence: CASSPVGGSVNYGYTF.

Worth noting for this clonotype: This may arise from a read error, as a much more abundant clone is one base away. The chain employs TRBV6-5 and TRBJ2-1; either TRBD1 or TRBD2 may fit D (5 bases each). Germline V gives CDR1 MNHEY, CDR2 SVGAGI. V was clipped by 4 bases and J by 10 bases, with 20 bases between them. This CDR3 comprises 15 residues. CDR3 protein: CASSLLTGTGYEQFF. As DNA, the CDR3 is TGTGCCAGCAGTTTGCTTACCGGGACGGGCTACGAGCAGTTCTTC.

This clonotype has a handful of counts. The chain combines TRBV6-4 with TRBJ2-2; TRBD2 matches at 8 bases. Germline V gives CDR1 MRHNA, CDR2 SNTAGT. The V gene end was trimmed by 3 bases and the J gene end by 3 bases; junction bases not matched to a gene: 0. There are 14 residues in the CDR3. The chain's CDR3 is CASSEAGDTGELFF. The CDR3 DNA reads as TGTGCCAGCAGTGAAGCGGGAGACACCGGGGAGCTGTTTTTT.

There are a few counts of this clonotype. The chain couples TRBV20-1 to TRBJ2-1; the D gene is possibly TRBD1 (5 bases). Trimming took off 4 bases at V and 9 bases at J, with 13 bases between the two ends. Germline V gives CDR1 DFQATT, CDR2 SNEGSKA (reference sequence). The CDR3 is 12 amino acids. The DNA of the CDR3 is TGCAGTGCTACGTCAGGGTCTGGTGAGCAGTTCTTC. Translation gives CSATSGSGEQFF.

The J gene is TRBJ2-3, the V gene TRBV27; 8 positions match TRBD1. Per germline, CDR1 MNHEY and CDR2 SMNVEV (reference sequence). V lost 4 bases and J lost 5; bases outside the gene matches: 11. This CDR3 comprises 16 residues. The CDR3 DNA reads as TGTGCCAGCAGTTCGAAAACCAGGGGGCTGGTAGATACGCAGTATTTT. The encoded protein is CASSSKTRGLVDTQYF.

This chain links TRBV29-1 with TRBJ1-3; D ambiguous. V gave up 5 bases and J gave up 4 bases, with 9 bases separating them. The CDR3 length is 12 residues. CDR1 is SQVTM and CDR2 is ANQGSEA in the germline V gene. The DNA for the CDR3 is TGCAGCGTTAGGACCTCCGGAAACACCATATATTTT. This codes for CSVRTSGNTIYF.

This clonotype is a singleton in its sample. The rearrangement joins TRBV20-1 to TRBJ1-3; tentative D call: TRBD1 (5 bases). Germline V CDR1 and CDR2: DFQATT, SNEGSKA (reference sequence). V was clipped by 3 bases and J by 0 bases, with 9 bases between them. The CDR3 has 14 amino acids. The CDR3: CSARGLPSGNTIYF. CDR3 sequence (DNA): TGCAGTGCTAGGGGGCTCCCCTCTGGAAACACCATATATTTT.

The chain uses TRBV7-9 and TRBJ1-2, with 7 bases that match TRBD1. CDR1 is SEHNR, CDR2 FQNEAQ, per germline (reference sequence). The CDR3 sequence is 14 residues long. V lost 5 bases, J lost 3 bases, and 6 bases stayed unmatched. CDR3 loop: CASSPAGTDYGYTF. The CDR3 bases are TGTGCCAGCAGCCCGGCCGGGACAGACTATGGCTACACCTTC.

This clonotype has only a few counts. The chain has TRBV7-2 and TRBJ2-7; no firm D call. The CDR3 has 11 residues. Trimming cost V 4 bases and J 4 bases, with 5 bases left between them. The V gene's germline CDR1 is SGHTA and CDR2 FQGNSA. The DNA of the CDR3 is TGTGCCAGCAGCTGGAAGTACGAGCAGTACTTC. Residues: CASSWKYEQYF.

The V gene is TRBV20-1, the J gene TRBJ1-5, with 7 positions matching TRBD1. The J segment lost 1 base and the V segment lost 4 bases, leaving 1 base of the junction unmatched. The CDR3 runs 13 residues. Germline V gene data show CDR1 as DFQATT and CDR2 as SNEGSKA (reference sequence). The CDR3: CSAKQGSNQPQHF. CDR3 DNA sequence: TGCAGTGCTAAACAGGGGAGCAATCAGCCCCAGCATTTT.

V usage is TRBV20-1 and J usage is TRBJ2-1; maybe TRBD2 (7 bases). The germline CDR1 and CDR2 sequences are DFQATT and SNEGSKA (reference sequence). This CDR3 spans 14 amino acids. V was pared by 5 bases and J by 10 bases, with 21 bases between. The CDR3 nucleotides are TGCAGTGCTTGGGGGGGCCAGGGAAGAAACGAGCAGTTCTTC. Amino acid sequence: CSAWGGQGRNEQFF.

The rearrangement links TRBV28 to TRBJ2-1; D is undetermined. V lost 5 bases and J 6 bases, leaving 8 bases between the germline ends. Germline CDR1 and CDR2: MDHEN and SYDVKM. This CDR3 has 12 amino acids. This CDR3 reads CASSSAPNEQFF. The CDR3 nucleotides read TGTGCCAGCAGTAGCGCCCCCAATGAGCAGTTCTTC.

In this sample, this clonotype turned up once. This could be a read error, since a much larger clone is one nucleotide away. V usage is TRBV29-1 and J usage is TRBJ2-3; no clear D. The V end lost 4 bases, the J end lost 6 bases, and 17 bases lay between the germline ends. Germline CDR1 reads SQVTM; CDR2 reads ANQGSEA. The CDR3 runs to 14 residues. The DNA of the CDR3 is TGCAGCGTTGGTTCTCACGGCCGAGCGGATACGCAGTATTTT. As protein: CSVGSHGRADTQYF.